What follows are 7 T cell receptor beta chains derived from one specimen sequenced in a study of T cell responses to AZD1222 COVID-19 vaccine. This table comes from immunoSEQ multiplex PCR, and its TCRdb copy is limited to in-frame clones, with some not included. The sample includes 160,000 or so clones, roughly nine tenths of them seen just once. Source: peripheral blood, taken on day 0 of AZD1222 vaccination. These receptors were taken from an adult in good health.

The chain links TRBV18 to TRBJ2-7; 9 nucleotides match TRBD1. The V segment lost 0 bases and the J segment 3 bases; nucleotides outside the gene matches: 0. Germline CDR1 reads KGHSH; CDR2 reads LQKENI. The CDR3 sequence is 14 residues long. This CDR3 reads CASSPPGQGYEQYF. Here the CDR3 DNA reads TGTGCCAGCTCACCACCGGGACAGGGCTACGAGCAGTACTTC.

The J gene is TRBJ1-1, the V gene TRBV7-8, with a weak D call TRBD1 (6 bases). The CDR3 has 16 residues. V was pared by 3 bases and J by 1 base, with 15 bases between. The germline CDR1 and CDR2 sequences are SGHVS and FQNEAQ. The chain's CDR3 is CASSLSSGHGNTEAFF. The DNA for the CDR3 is TGTGCCAGCAGCTTGTCATCGGGACACGGGAACACTGAAGCTTTCTTT.

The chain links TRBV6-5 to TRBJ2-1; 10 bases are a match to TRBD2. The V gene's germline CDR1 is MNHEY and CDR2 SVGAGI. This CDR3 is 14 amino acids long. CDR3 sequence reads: CAVRRLAGLNEQFF. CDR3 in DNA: TGTGCGGTTCGTAGACTAGCGGGTCTGAATGAGCAGTTCTTC.

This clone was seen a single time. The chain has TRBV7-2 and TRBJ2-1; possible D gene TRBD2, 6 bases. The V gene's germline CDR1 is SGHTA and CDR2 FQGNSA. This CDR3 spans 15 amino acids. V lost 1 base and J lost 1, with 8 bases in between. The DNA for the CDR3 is TGTGCCAGCAGCTTAGACGGGAGTTCCTACAATGAGCAGTTCTTC. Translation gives CASSLDGSSYNEQFF.

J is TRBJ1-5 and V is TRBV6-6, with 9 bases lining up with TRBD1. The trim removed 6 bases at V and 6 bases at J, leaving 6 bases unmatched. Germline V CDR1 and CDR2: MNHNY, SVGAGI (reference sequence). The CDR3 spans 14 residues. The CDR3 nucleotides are TGTGCCAGCAGCCTCGGGACAGGGCTTCAGCCCCAGCATTTT. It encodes CASSLGTGLQPQHF.

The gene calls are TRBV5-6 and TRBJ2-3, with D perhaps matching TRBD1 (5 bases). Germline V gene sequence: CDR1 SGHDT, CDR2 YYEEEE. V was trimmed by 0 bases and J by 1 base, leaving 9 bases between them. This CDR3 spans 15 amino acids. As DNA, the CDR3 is TGTGCCAGCAGCTTGGACAGGATTGGCACAGATACGCAGTATTTT. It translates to CASSLDRIGTDTQYF.

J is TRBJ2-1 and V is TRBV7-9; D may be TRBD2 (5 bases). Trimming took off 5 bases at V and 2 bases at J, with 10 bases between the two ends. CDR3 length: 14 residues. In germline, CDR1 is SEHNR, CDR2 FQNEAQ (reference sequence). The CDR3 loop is CASSVAGAYNEQFF. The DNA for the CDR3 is TGTGCCAGCAGCGTCGCGGGCGCCTACAATGAGCAGTTCTTC.